Described below is a single TCR beta chain sequence and its context. CDR1 is MDHEN and CDR2 is SYDVKM in the germline V gene. The CDR3 loop spans 14 amino acids. Trimming removed 7 bases at V and 7 bases at J, with 18 bases between. This sample was included in a study of control samples from healthy donors and cancer patients. Profiling relied on immunoSEQ multiplex PCR, and the TCRdb table lists in-frame clones only, not all of them. The data hold fewer than 45,000 clones, with approximately 90% observed a single time. The chain has TRBV28 and TRBJ2-3; D is unresolved. This receptor was taken from a woman aged 40 to 50 with head and neck cancer. Sequenced input: PBMCs. CDR3 sequence: CASNSLSRYNTQYF. The CDR3 DNA is TGTGCCAGCAACAGTTTGAGCCGTTACAATACGCAGTATTTT.